Listed below are T cell receptor beta chains from one sample, sequenced in a study of Ad26.COV2.S vaccination and SARS-CoV-2 variants. The assay was immunoSEQ multiplex PCR, and TCRdb's table has in-frame clones only and misses some. This sample carries roughly 320,000 clones, 87% of them seen once, and the ten largest clones take about 3.4%. This specimen was peripheral blood, taken in a trial of Ad26.COV2.S vaccine versus placebo. Source of these receptors: a person between 18 and 65 years old who received the Ad26.COV2.S COVID-19 vaccine or a placebo. CDR3s include the opening cysteine and the closing phenylalanine or tryptophan. The order of the fields is CDR3 protein, CDR3 DNA, D gene, V gene, clone size, J gene. D genes are given only for firm matches. Some rows mark clone size as missing; the rest say once, few, many or name a class of expanded clone.

cdr3_aa: CASSPPLAGGGEAFF; cdr3_nt: TGTGCCAGCAGCCCCCCCCTCGCAGGGGGGGGTGAAGCTTTCTTT; d_call: TRBD1; v_call: TRBV7-3; clone_size: .; j_call: TRBJ1-1
cdr3_aa: CASSQVIAGANTGELFF; cdr3_nt: TGTGCCAGCAGCCAAGTAATAGCGGGGGCGAACACCGGGGAGCTGTTTTTT; d_call: TRBD2; v_call: TRBV3-1/TRBV3-2; clone_size: .; j_call: TRBJ2-2
cdr3_aa: CASRVRDSYTGELFF; cdr3_nt: TGTGCCAGCAGGGTCCGGGACAGTTACACCGGGGAGCTGTTTTTT; d_call: TRBD1; v_call: TRBV11-2; clone_size: once; j_call: TRBJ2-2
cdr3_aa: CASSQVRVTGELFF; cdr3_nt: TGTGCCAGCAGCCAAGTACGGGTTACCGGGGAGCTGTTTTTT; d_call: .; v_call: TRBV3-1/TRBV3-2; clone_size: few; j_call: TRBJ2-2
cdr3_aa: CASSGGQGSNEQFF; cdr3_nt: TGTGCCAGCAGTGGGGGACAGGGAAGCAATGAGCAGTTCTTC; d_call: TRBD1; v_call: TRBV9; clone_size: .; j_call: TRBJ2-1
cdr3_aa: CASSWGDRGNYGYTF; cdr3_nt: TGTGCCAGTAGTTGGGGGGACAGGGGAAACTATGGCTACACCTTC; d_call: TRBD1; v_call: TRBV19; clone_size: .; j_call: TRBJ1-2
cdr3_aa: CASSQEWGDSPLHF; cdr3_nt: TGTGCCAGCAGCCAAGAGTGGGGCGATTCACCCCTCCACTTT; d_call: .; v_call: TRBV3-1/TRBV3-2; clone_size: few; j_call: TRBJ1-6
cdr3_aa: CASSQRPGQGSYNSPLHF; cdr3_nt: TGCGCCAGCAGCCAAAGACCGGGACAGGGGTCCTATAATTCACCCCTCCACTTT; d_call: TRBD1; v_call: TRBV4-3; clone_size: .; j_call: TRBJ1-6
cdr3_aa: CAITKDGMSSYEQYF; cdr3_nt: TGTGCCATCACTAAGGACGGAATGAGCTCCTACGAGCAGTACTTC; d_call: .; v_call: TRBV10-3; clone_size: .; j_call: TRBJ2-7
cdr3_aa: CSASRAGSGYTF; cdr3_nt: TGCAGCGCCTCCAGGGCAGGGAGTGGCTACACCTTC; d_call: .; v_call: TRBV29-1; clone_size: .; j_call: TRBJ1-2
cdr3_aa: CASSQGIKETQYF; cdr3_nt: TGCGCCAGCAGCCAAGGTATCAAAGAGACCCAGTACTTC; d_call: .; v_call: TRBV4-3; clone_size: .; j_call: TRBJ2-5
cdr3_aa: CASRDSGGAHEQYF; cdr3_nt: TGTGCCAGCAGGGATAGCGGGGGGGCCCACGAGCAGTACTTC; d_call: TRBD2; v_call: TRBV6-5; clone_size: once; j_call: TRBJ2-7
cdr3_aa: CASSYEGLSYEQYF; cdr3_nt: TGTGCCAGCAGTTACGAGGGACTCTCCTACGAGCAGTACTTC; d_call: .; v_call: TRBV6-7; clone_size: .; j_call: TRBJ2-7
cdr3_aa: CAISKTAPTSSYNEQFF; cdr3_nt: TGTGCCATCAGCAAAACTGCTCCCACGAGCTCCTACAATGAGCAGTTCTTC; d_call: .; v_call: TRBV10-3; clone_size: once; j_call: TRBJ2-1
cdr3_aa: CASSSQVGLNEQYF; cdr3_nt: TGTGCCAGTAGTAGCCAGGTGGGGTTGAACGAGCAGTACTTC; d_call: .; v_call: TRBV19; clone_size: .; j_call: TRBJ2-7
cdr3_aa: CASTTTGADTQYF; cdr3_nt: TGTGCCAGTACCACCACAGGGGCGGATACGCAGTATTTT; d_call: TRBD1; v_call: TRBV19; clone_size: .; j_call: TRBJ2-3
cdr3_aa: CASSTLQGAGEKLFF; cdr3_nt: TGTGCCAGCAGTACCCTGCAGGGGGCAGGTGAAAAACTGTTTTTT; d_call: TRBD1; v_call: TRBV27; clone_size: .; j_call: TRBJ1-4
cdr3_aa: CASSQANYGYTF; cdr3_nt: TGCGCCAGCAGCCAGGCTAACTATGGCTACACCTTC; d_call: .; v_call: TRBV4-1; clone_size: .; j_call: TRBJ1-2
cdr3_aa: CASSSFRDPQPYEQYF; cdr3_nt: TGTGCCAGCAGCTCGTTCAGGGACCCACAACCCTACGAGCAGTACTTC; d_call: .; v_call: TRBV7-9; clone_size: .; j_call: TRBJ2-7
cdr3_aa: CASSVLSLQETQYF; cdr3_nt: TGCGCCAGCAGCGTGCTATCCCTCCAAGAGACCCAGTACTTC; d_call: .; v_call: TRBV5-1; clone_size: once; j_call: TRBJ2-5
cdr3_aa: CASSSQGAGSPLHF; cdr3_nt: TGTGCCAGCAGCTCCCAGGGGGCTGGGTCACCCCTCCACTTT; d_call: TRBD1; v_call: TRBV7-2; clone_size: .; j_call: TRBJ1-6
cdr3_aa: CASSPNAGVEQFF; cdr3_nt: TGTGCCAGCAGCCCCAACGCGGGGGTTGAGCAGTTCTTC; d_call: TRBD2; v_call: TRBV11-3; clone_size: .; j_call: TRBJ2-1
cdr3_aa: CAWSLGGTDTQYF; cdr3_nt: TGTGCCTGGAGTCTGGGGGGCACAGATACGCAGTATTTT; d_call: .; v_call: TRBV30; clone_size: .; j_call: TRBJ2-3
cdr3_aa: CASGQGSAGELFF; cdr3_nt: TGCGCCAGCGGACAGGGGTCTGCCGGGGAGCTGTTTTTT; d_call: TRBD1; v_call: TRBV5-1; clone_size: .; j_call: TRBJ2-2
cdr3_aa: CASSLAGLSNQPQHF; cdr3_nt: TGTGCCAGCAGCTTAGCAGGGTTGAGCAATCAGCCCCAGCATTTT; d_call: .; v_call: TRBV9; clone_size: .; j_call: TRBJ1-5
cdr3_aa: CASSYSAYPNTGELFF; cdr3_nt: TGTGCCAGCAGTTACTCAGCGTACCCGAACACCGGGGAGCTGTTTTTT; d_call: .; v_call: TRBV6-5; clone_size: .; j_call: TRBJ2-2
cdr3_aa: CASSQGTSANTGELFF; cdr3_nt: TGTGCCAGCAGCCAAGGGACTAGCGCGAACACCGGGGAGCTGTTTTTT; d_call: TRBD2; v_call: TRBV3-1/TRBV3-2; clone_size: .; j_call: TRBJ2-2
cdr3_aa: CASSVVDGGNTDTQYF; cdr3_nt: TGTGCCAGCAGCGTAGTCGACGGGGGGAACACAGATACGCAGTATTTT; d_call: TRBD2; v_call: TRBV9; clone_size: .; j_call: TRBJ2-3
cdr3_aa: CASSQVRGQAGNEKLFF; cdr3_nt: TGTGCCAGCAGCCAAGTTAGGGGACAGGCGGGTAATGAAAAACTGTTTTTT; d_call: TRBD1; v_call: TRBV4-2; clone_size: .; j_call: TRBJ1-4
cdr3_aa: CASSLAPRYEQYF; cdr3_nt: TGTGCCAGCAGCTTAGCGCCCCGATACGAGCAGTACTTC; d_call: .; v_call: TRBV7-2; clone_size: few; j_call: TRBJ2-7
cdr3_aa: CASSLTAGAYEQYF; cdr3_nt: TGTGCCAGCAGCTTAACTGCGGGGGCCTACGAGCAGTACTTC; d_call: TRBD2; v_call: TRBV7-3; clone_size: once; j_call: TRBJ2-7
cdr3_aa: CASIEGETYEQYF; cdr3_nt: TGTGCCAGCATTGAGGGTGAAACCTACGAGCAGTACTTC; d_call: .; v_call: TRBV2; clone_size: .; j_call: TRBJ2-7
cdr3_aa: CASSQDSTGKNYGYTF; cdr3_nt: TGTGCCAGCAGCCAAGATTCGACAGGGAAGAACTATGGCTACACCTTC; d_call: TRBD1; v_call: TRBV4-2; clone_size: .; j_call: TRBJ1-2
cdr3_aa: CASSEGVGEQYF; cdr3_nt: TGTGCCAGCAGTGAAGGGGTGGGCGAGCAGTACTTC; d_call: .; v_call: TRBV6-1; clone_size: .; j_call: TRBJ2-7
cdr3_aa: CASSTVMNGGYGYTF; cdr3_nt: TGTGCCAGCAGCACTGTAATGAATGGGGGCTATGGCTACACCTTC; d_call: .; v_call: TRBV5-6; clone_size: .; j_call: TRBJ1-2
cdr3_aa: CASRRTGSTEAFF; cdr3_nt: TGTGCCAGCAGGCGCACAGGGAGCACTGAAGCTTTCTTT; d_call: .; v_call: TRBV12-3/TRBV12-4; clone_size: .; j_call: TRBJ1-1
cdr3_aa: CASSGGQAMNTEAFF; cdr3_nt: TGCGCCAGCAGCGGCGGACAGGCCATGAACACTGAAGCTTTCTTT; d_call: TRBD1; v_call: TRBV5-1; clone_size: .; j_call: TRBJ1-1
cdr3_aa: CAWSTLGQGATEAFF; cdr3_nt: TGTGCCTGGAGCACTTTGGGACAGGGGGCCACTGAAGCTTTCTTT; d_call: TRBD1; v_call: TRBV30; clone_size: .; j_call: TRBJ1-1
cdr3_aa: CASSLDRAYGYTF; cdr3_nt: TGTGCCAGCAGCCTCGACAGGGCCTATGGCTACACCTTC; d_call: TRBD1; v_call: TRBV11-1; clone_size: .; j_call: TRBJ1-2
cdr3_aa: CASSLRLEETQYF; cdr3_nt: TGTGCCAGCAGCTTGAGGCTAGAAGAGACCCAGTACTTC; d_call: .; v_call: TRBV5-4; clone_size: .; j_call: TRBJ2-5
cdr3_aa: CASSNWGRTDTQYF; cdr3_nt: TGTGCCAGTAGCAACTGGGGGCGGACAGATACGCAGTATTTT; d_call: .; v_call: TRBV19; clone_size: .; j_call: TRBJ2-3
cdr3_aa: CASRQGQDIEAFF; cdr3_nt: TGTGCCAGCAGACAAGGACAGGATATTGAAGCTTTCTTT; d_call: TRBD1; v_call: TRBV6-5; clone_size: .; j_call: TRBJ1-1
cdr3_aa: CASSALPTLAKNIQYF; cdr3_nt: TGTGCCAGCAGCGCCCTACCAACTCTAGCCAAAAACATTCAGTACTTC; d_call: .; v_call: TRBV9; clone_size: once; j_call: TRBJ2-4
cdr3_aa: CASSRTSGAGELFF; cdr3_nt: TGTGCCAGCTCGCGGACTAGCGGGGCCGGGGAGCTGTTTTTT; d_call: TRBD2; v_call: TRBV18; clone_size: .; j_call: TRBJ2-2